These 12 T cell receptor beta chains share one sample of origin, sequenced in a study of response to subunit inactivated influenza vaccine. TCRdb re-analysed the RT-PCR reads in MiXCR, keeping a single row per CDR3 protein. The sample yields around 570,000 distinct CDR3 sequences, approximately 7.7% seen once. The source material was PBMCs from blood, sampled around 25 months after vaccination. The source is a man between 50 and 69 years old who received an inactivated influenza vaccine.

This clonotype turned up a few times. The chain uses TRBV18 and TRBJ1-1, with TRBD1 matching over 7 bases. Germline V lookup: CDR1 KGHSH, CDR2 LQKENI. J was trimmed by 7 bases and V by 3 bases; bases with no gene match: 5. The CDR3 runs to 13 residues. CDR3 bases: TGTGCCAGCTCACCTTCGGGACAGCGTGAAGCTTTCTTT. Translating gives CASSPSGQREAFF.

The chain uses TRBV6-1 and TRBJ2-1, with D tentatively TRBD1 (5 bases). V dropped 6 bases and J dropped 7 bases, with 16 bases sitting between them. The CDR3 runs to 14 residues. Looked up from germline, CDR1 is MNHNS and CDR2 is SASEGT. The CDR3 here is CASRRTSTENEQFF. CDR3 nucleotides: TGTGCCAGCAGACGGACAAGCACGGAAAATGAGCAGTTCTTC.

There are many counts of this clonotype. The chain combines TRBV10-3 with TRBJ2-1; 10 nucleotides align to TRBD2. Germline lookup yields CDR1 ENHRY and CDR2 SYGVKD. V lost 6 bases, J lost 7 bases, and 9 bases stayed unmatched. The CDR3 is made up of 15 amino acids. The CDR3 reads CAISETSGATNEQFF. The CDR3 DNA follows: TGTGCCATCAGCGAAACTAGCGGGGCGACTAATGAGCAGTTCTTC.

As DNA, the CDR3 is TGTGCCAGCAGCTTAGCCCGGACTAGCGGGAGGGCCGGTAATGAGCAGTTCTTC. It codes for CASSLARTSGRAGNEQFF. The J gene is TRBJ2-1, the V gene TRBV7-2; 15 bases fit TRBD2. The CDR3 loop spans 18 amino acids. V dropped 0 bases and J dropped 7; count of bases not matched to a gene: 7. The germline gives CDR1 SGHTA, CDR2 FQGNSA.

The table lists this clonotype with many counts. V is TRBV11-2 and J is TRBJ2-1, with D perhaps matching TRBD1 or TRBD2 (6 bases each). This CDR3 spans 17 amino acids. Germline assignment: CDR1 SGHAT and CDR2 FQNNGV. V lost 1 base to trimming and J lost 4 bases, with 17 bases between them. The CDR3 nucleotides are TGTGCCAGCAGCTTAGTGGGGGGCGGTCGACTTTACAATGAGCAGTTCTTC. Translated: CASSLVGGGRLYNEQFF. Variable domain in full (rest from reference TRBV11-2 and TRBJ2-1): EAGVAQSPRYKIIEKRQSVAFWCNPISGHATLYWYQQILGQGPKLLIQFQNNGVVDDSQLPKDRFSAERLKGVDSTLKIQPAKLEDSAVYLCASSLVGGGRLYNEQFFGPGTRLTVL.

The CDR3 sequence: CASRKGREGYNEQFF. The CDR3 DNA sequence: TGTGCCAGCAGAAAAGGGCGGGAGGGCTACAATGAGCAGTTCTTC. The gene calls are TRBV6-2 or TRBV6-3 and TRBJ2-1; 9 bases match TRBD2. With V trimmed by 6 bases and J by 3 bases, 6 bases remained unmatched. The CDR3 is 15 residues long. The germline V gene has CDR1 MNHEY and CDR2 SVGEGT.

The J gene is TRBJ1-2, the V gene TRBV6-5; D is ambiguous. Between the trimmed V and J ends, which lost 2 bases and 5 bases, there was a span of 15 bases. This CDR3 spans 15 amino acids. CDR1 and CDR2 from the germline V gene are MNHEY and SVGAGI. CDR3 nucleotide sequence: TGTGCCAGCAGTTACGACGGAGGGTTGGGATATGGCTACACCTTC. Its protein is CASSYDGGLGYGYTF.

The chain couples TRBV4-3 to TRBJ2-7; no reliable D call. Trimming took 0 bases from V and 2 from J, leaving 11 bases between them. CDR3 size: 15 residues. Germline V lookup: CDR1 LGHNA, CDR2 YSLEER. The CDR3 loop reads CASSQDWNRAYEQYF. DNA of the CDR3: TGCGCCAGCAGCCAAGATTGGAATCGAGCCTACGAGCAGTACTTC.

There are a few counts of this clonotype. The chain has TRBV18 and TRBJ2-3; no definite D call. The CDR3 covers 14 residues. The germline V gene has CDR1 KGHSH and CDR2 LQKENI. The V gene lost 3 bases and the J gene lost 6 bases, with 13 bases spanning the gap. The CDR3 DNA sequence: TGTGCCAGCTCACCCATCCAGTTTGTCGATACGCAGTATTTT. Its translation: CASSPIQFVDTQYF.

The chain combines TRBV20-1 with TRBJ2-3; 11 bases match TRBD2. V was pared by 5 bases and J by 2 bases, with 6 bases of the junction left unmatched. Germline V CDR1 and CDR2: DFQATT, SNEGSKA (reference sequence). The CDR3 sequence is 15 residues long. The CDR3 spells CSAPATSGNTDTQYF. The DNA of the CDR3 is TGCAGTGCTCCCGCGACTAGCGGGAACACAGATACGCAGTATTTT.

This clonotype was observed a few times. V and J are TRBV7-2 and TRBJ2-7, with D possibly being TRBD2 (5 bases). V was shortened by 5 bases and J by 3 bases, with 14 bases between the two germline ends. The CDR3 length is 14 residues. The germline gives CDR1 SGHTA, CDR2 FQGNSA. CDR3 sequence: CASSPQPGIYEQYF. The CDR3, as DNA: TGTGCCAGCAGCCCTCAGCCGGGAATCTACGAGCAGTACTTC.

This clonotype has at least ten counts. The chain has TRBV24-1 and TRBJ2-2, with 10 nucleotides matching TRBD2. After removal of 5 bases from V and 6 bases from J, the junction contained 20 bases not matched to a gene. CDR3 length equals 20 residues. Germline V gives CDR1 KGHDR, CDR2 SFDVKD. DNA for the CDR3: TGTGCCACCAGTGCCAGAACCCCGGGCCTAGCGGGAGAACTTGCCGGGGAGCTGTTTTTT. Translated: CATSARTPGLAGELAGELFF.